This T cell receptor (beta chain) was sequenced for a study of graft-versus-host responses after intestinal transplantation. Study details: Each recipient received anti-thymocyte globulin induction, then tacrolimus and steroids for about three years.

Clones were sequenced by immunoSEQ multiplex PCR, and TCRdb holds only the in-frame ones, with some missing. The sample gives 130,000 to 150,000 clones, around nine tenths of which show up once; 0.19% is in the top ten. There are 18 residues in the CDR3. Germline V CDR1 and CDR2: MNHNS, SASEGT. With 4 bases clipped from V and 9 bases from J, the junction kept 16 bases outside the gene matches. As regards this clone: What it recognizes is unknown.

The TCR sequence derives from a human donor who received an intestinal transplant. This chain uses TRBV6-1 with TRBJ2-1; 12 positions agree with TRBD2. Sequencing used unstimulated CD4+ T cells sorted from spleen or lymph node cells, obtained before intestinal transplant. CDR3 nucleotides: TGTGCCAGCAGTGCGCCTGGGCTGGCTAGCGGGAGGGGGGGTGAGCAGTTCTTC. It codes for CASSAPGLASGRGGEQFF.